This TCR beta chain was documented in a study of blood T cell repertoires in COVID-19. Per the authors' pipeline: Amplification from reference gene primers served as the basis for estimated nucleated cell counts. Assay used: immunoSEQ multiplex PCR; TCRdb lists only in-frame clones, some missing. That table is the source of V, J and clone size, and D and trimming were worked out from the DNA. Here the sample spans roughly 54,000 clones, approximately 91% being singletons. The germline V gene encodes CDR1 MNHEY and CDR2 SMNVEV (reference sequence). The CDR3 loop spans 14 amino acids. The trim removed 3 bases at V and 3 bases at J, leaving 4 bases unmatched.

Sequencing used peripheral blood. The source is a man aged 45 to 65 with acute or convalescent COVID-19. The chain is built from TRBV27 and TRBJ1-2; 7 positions agree with TRBD1. CDR3 coding DNA: TGTGCCAGCAGTTTTAGGACAGGCTACTATGGCTACACCTTC. Translated, it gives CASSFRTGYYGYTF.